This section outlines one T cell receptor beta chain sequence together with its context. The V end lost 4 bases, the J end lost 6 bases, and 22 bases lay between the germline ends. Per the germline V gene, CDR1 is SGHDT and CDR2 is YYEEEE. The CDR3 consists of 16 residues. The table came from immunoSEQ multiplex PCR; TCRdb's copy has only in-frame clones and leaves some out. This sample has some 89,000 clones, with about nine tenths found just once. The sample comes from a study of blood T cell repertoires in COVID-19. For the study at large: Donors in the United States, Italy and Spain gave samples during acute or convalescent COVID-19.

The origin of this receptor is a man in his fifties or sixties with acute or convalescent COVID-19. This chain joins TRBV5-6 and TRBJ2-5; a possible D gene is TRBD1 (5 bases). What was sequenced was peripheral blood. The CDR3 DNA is TGTGCCAGCAGCCCACCTTCATTGACGGCGGACAAGACCCAGTACTTC. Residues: CASSPPSLTADKTQYF.